Each of the 3 T cell receptor beta chains below was sequenced from the same sample in a study of naive and memory T cell subsets. Two oligonucleotides, mixed equimolar, formed the beta constant-region primer covering TRBC1 and TRBC2. Nested alpha and beta constant-region primers with the SP2 primer drove four PCR rounds on ligated cDNA. A single record per CDR3 protein comes from TCRdb applying MiXCR to the UMI-ligation and nested PCR reads. The table lists 80,000 to 95,000 distinct CDR3 sequences, about 10% of them singletons. What was sequenced was naive CD8+ T cells from blood. Receptors originate from a human donor in good health.

A word on this clonotype: Compared with germline, one end of the junction differs, possibly owing to a read error. The V gene is TRBV7-2, the J gene TRBJ2-7, with 7 bases that match TRBD2. Germline V gene lookup returns CDR1 SGHTA and CDR2 FQGNSA. The CDR3 runs 18 residues. The DNA of the CDR3 is TGTGCCGGCAGCTTACCCGGGCTAGCGGAGAGACACTCCTACGAGCAGTACTTC. Residues: CAGSLPGLAERHSYEQYF.

This clonotype appeared many times. J is TRBJ1-1 and V is TRBV10-2; the match to TRBD1 covers 7 bases. Germline assignment: CDR1 WSHSY and CDR2 SAAADI. V was pared by 6 bases and J by 4 bases, with 5 bases of the junction left unmatched. This CDR3 has 13 amino acids. CDR3: CASRGTEGTEAFF. CDR3 DNA sequence: TGCGCCAGCAGGGGGACAGAGGGCACTGAAGCTTTCTTT.

This clonotype was detected only a few times. The chain couples TRBV7-8 to TRBJ1-2; 9 bases fit TRBD1. Germline V gene sequence: CDR1 SGHVS, CDR2 FQNEAQ. V lost 5 bases and J lost 7; bases outside the gene matches: 11. The CDR3 is made up of 15 amino acids. In DNA form, the CDR3 reads TGTGCCAGCAGCCCAGAAGGACAGGGGATAGGTGGCTACACCTTC. Amino acids: CASSPEGQGIGGYTF.